The clone carrying this T cell receptor (beta chain) has just a few counts. The sample originates from a study of blood T cell repertoires in COVID-19. Study-level background: The United States, Italy and Spain supplied acute and convalescent COVID-19 samples. Sources were T cells, B-cell-depleted T cells, or PBMCs; the material itself was cDNA or gDNA.

The germline V gene has CDR1 LGHDT and CDR2 YNNKEL (reference sequence). This CDR3 region has 12 residues. V was cut by 1 base and J by 11 bases, with 11 bases left in between. How the authors handled the data: Estimation of nucleated cell counts was performed using reference gene primer amplification. Sequencing used immunoSEQ multiplex PCR; TCRdb keeps in-frame clones, though not all of them. V and J calls and clone size are copied from that table; D and trimming were computed from the DNA. Among some 150,000 clones listed, more than 75% were seen once. This clonotype was sampled from a man between 60 and 75 years old with active or convalescent COVID-19. V usage is TRBV3-1 (or the pseudogene TRBV3-2) and J usage is TRBJ1-1, with unresolved D. The sequencing input was peripheral blood. The CDR3 is CASSQGAPGAFF. The DNA of the CDR3 is TGTGCCAGCAGCCAAGGGGCCCCCGGTGCTTTCTTT.